These T cell receptor beta chains were read from a single sample in a study of blood T cell repertoires in COVID-19. Sequencing used immunoSEQ multiplex PCR; TCRdb keeps in-frame clones, though not all of them. Seen here are approximately 180,000 clones, about 80% observed once, and the top ten hold about 8.4%. Material: peripheral blood. The receptor source for this set is a woman aged 65 to 85 with acute or convalescent COVID-19. Both conserved end residues are part of each CDR3. A D gene is named only where the DNA matches it firmly. Not all rows give a size; the values are once, few, many and, for expanded clones, a class.

abundance: -
v_gene: TRBV3-1/TRBV3-2
j_gene: TRBJ1-2
d_gene: -
CDR3nt: TGTGCCAGCAGCCCAGACACAGGGACAGGCTACACCTTC
CDR3aa: CASSPDTGTGYTF

abundance: -
v_gene: TRBV4-1
j_gene: TRBJ1-2
d_gene: TRBD1
CDR3nt: TGCGCCAGCAGCCAAGTAATCGGGACAGGCTATGGCTACACCTTC
CDR3aa: CASSQVIGTGYGYTF

abundance: -
v_gene: TRBV3-1/TRBV3-2
j_gene: TRBJ2-7
d_gene: TRBD1
CDR3nt: TGTGCCAGCAGCCAGCCTCCGGGACAGAGACGGGACGAGCAGTACTTC
CDR3aa: CASSQPPGQRRDEQYF

abundance: -
v_gene: TRBV5-1
j_gene: TRBJ2-5
d_gene: TRBD2
CDR3nt: TGCGCCAGCAGCTTGGGTAGCGGGGAGACCCAGTACTTC
CDR3aa: CASSLGSGETQYF

abundance: -
v_gene: TRBV5-1
j_gene: TRBJ2-5
d_gene: -
CDR3nt: TGCGCCAGCAACGCGGCAGGGCAAGAGACCCAGTACTTC
CDR3aa: CASNAAGQETQYF

abundance: -
v_gene: TRBV28
j_gene: TRBJ1-4
d_gene: TRBD1
CDR3nt: TGTGCCAGCAGTAAATCAGGGGGCGCGCATGAAAAACTGTTTTTT
CDR3aa: CASSKSGGAHEKLFF

abundance: -
v_gene: TRBV15
j_gene: TRBJ1-5
d_gene: -
CDR3nt: TGTGCCACCAGCGTCAAACGGGATAGCAATCAGCCCCAGCATTTT
CDR3aa: CATSVKRDSNQPQHF

abundance: few
v_gene: TRBV2
j_gene: TRBJ1-5
d_gene: TRBD1
CDR3nt: TGTGCCAGCAGTTTAGACAGGGGGCATAGTCAGCCCCAGCATTTT
CDR3aa: CASSLDRGHSQPQHF

abundance: -
v_gene: TRBV3-1/TRBV3-2
j_gene: TRBJ2-1
d_gene: -
CDR3nt: TGTGCCAGCAGCCGCGGGACCAGGGCCTACAATGAGCAGTTCTTC
CDR3aa: CASSRGTRAYNEQFF

abundance: -
v_gene: TRBV28
j_gene: TRBJ1-2
d_gene: -
CDR3nt: TGTGCCAGCGCCCTTAACCTCGCCAGGGGCAACTATGGCTACACCTTC
CDR3aa: CASALNLARGNYGYTF

abundance: -
v_gene: TRBV19
j_gene: TRBJ1-1
d_gene: -
CDR3nt: TGTGCCAGTAGTATTGCCGGGGTCCCGAACACTGAAGCTTTCTTT
CDR3aa: CASSIAGVPNTEAFF

abundance: -
v_gene: TRBV7-3
j_gene: TRBJ1-2
d_gene: TRBD1
CDR3nt: TGTGCCAGCAGCCCGAACACAGGGGGCGGCGGCTACACCTTC
CDR3aa: CASSPNTGGGGYTF

abundance: -
v_gene: TRBV28
j_gene: TRBJ1-2
d_gene: -
CDR3nt: TGTGCCAGTACCACTGGGGGCGCGAACTATGGCTACACCTTC
CDR3aa: CASTTGGANYGYTF

abundance: -
v_gene: TRBV18
j_gene: TRBJ2-1
d_gene: -
CDR3nt: TGTGCCAGCCTTAGCGTCAGCTCCTACAATGAGCAGTTCTTC
CDR3aa: CASLSVSSYNEQFF

abundance: once
v_gene: TRBV28
j_gene: TRBJ1-4
d_gene: -
CDR3nt: TGTGCCAGCAGTCCCCCGGGCAGGGGCAGCGAAAAACTGTTTTTT
CDR3aa: CASSPPGRGSEKLFF

abundance: -
v_gene: TRBV4-1
j_gene: TRBJ2-7
d_gene: TRBD2
CDR3nt: TGCGCCAGCAGCCTCGGAGCGGGAGGGCCCCGGGAGCAGTACTTC
CDR3aa: CASSLGAGGPREQYF

abundance: -
v_gene: TRBV3-1/TRBV3-2
j_gene: TRBJ1-2
d_gene: TRBD1
CDR3nt: TGTGCCAGCAGCCAGCCGACAGGGAGTAACTACACCTTC
CDR3aa: CASSQPTGSNYTF

abundance: -
v_gene: TRBV6-1
j_gene: TRBJ1-5
d_gene: -
CDR3nt: TGTGCCAGCAGTGAAGCGCCCGACGGGGGGTTTCATCAGCCCCAGCATTTT
CDR3aa: CASSEAPDGGFHQPQHF

abundance: -
v_gene: TRBV4-1
j_gene: TRBJ2-2
d_gene: TRBD1
CDR3nt: TGCGCCAGCAGCCCCCGACAGGGGGCTGGCACCGGGGAGCTGTTTTTT
CDR3aa: CASSPRQGAGTGELFF

abundance: -
v_gene: TRBV5-4
j_gene: TRBJ1-2
d_gene: TRBD1
CDR3nt: TGTGCCAGCAGCTTGGCGGGACAGGGGGCTGGCGGCTACACCTTC
CDR3aa: CASSLAGQGAGGYTF

abundance: -
v_gene: TRBV9
j_gene: TRBJ2-7
d_gene: -
CDR3nt: TGTGCCAGCAGCGTAGGGACAGCGACCCTCTACGAGCAGTACTTC
CDR3aa: CASSVGTATLYEQYF

abundance: -
v_gene: TRBV6-2/TRBV6-3
j_gene: TRBJ1-1
d_gene: TRBD1
CDR3nt: TGTGCCAGCAGCCAGACAGGGTCTCGGGGGTACACTGAAGCTTTCTTT
CDR3aa: CASSQTGSRGYTEAFF

abundance: -
v_gene: TRBV5-5
j_gene: TRBJ1-2
d_gene: TRBD1
CDR3nt: TGTGCCAGCAGCTTGAGGGACAGGGTATCAAACTATGGCTACACCTTC
CDR3aa: CASSLRDRVSNYGYTF

abundance: -
v_gene: TRBV7-9
j_gene: TRBJ1-5
d_gene: TRBD1
CDR3nt: TGTGCCAGCAGCAAAGACAGGGACCAGCCCCAGCATTTT
CDR3aa: CASSKDRDQPQHF

abundance: -
v_gene: TRBV7-3
j_gene: TRBJ2-5
d_gene: -
CDR3nt: TGTGCCAGCAGCCTCTCCGGGCAGAGGAGGGAGACCCAGTACTTC
CDR3aa: CASSLSGQRRETQYF

abundance: -
v_gene: TRBV3-1/TRBV3-2
j_gene: TRBJ1-5
d_gene: -
CDR3nt: TGTGCCAGCAGTCCCGACAGGAATCAGCCCCAGCATTTT
CDR3aa: CASSPDRNQPQHF

abundance: -
v_gene: TRBV28
j_gene: TRBJ1-2
d_gene: TRBD1
CDR3nt: TGTGCCAGCAGTTTATCAGGACAGGGCGGGTTTTTGAGCTACACCTTC
CDR3aa: CASSLSGQGGFLSYTF

abundance: -
v_gene: TRBV5-1
j_gene: TRBJ1-1
d_gene: -
CDR3nt: TGCGCCAGCAGCGGAGTTCGGGACACTGAAGCTTTCTTT
CDR3aa: CASSGVRDTEAFF

abundance: -
v_gene: TRBV7-3
j_gene: TRBJ2-3
d_gene: TRBD1
CDR3nt: TGTGCCAGCAGCTTCTCGGGACAGGGAGGGTCAGATACGCAGTATTTT
CDR3aa: CASSFSGQGGSDTQYF

abundance: -
v_gene: TRBV5-4
j_gene: TRBJ2-3
d_gene: -
CDR3nt: TGTGCCAGCAGCTTATTAGCGGATACTAGCACAGATACGCAGTATTTT
CDR3aa: CASSLLADTSTDTQYF

abundance: -
v_gene: TRBV12-3/TRBV12-4
j_gene: TRBJ1-1
d_gene: -
CDR3nt: TGTGCCAGCAGTTTGGGGAGTCGCACTGAAGCTTTCTTT
CDR3aa: CASSLGSRTEAFF

abundance: few
v_gene: TRBV7-9
j_gene: TRBJ1-3
d_gene: -
CDR3nt: TGTGCCAGCAGCTTAGGACTTTACTCTGGAAACACCATATATTTT
CDR3aa: CASSLGLYSGNTIYF

abundance: few
v_gene: TRBV19
j_gene: TRBJ2-7
d_gene: -
CDR3nt: TGTGCCAGTAGTATTGGTGGTAGCTACGAGCAGTACTTC
CDR3aa: CASSIGGSYEQYF

abundance: -
v_gene: TRBV28
j_gene: TRBJ1-1
d_gene: TRBD1
CDR3nt: TGTGCCAGCAGTTTCTCCCGACAGGGATCGGGCACTGAAGCTTTCTTT
CDR3aa: CASSFSRQGSGTEAFF

abundance: -
v_gene: TRBV30
j_gene: TRBJ1-5
d_gene: TRBD1
CDR3nt: TGTGCCTGGAGCGAGGGGGCATCGAGCAATCAGCCCCAGCATTTT
CDR3aa: CAWSEGASSNQPQHF

abundance: -
v_gene: TRBV19
j_gene: TRBJ1-5
d_gene: TRBD1
CDR3nt: TGTGCCAGTAGTATAAACGGACAGGGAAGGAATCAGCCCCAGCATTTT
CDR3aa: CASSINGQGRNQPQHF